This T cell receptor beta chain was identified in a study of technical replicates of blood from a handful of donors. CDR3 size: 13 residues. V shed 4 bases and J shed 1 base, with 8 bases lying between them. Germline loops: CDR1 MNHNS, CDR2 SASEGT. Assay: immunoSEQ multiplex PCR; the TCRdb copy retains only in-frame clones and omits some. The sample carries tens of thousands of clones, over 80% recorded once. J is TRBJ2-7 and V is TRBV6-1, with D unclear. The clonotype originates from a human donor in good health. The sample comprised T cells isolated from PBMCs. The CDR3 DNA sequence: TGTGCCAGCAGTGTTGGGCAGTCCTACGAGCAGTACTTC. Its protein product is CASSVGQSYEQYF.